The entry below describes one T cell receptor beta chain. Its antigen is undetermined. This could be a read error, since a much larger clone is one nucleotide away. V lost 5 bases and J lost 11, with 16 bases in between. CDR3 size: 13 residues. Germline V gives CDR1 SGHTA, CDR2 FQGTGA. These data originate in a study of blood T cells in healthy people across ages. Study-level results: Naive T cell percentage by flow cytometry tracked strongly with beta diversity.

Investigators took roughly 9.5 milliliters of peripheral blood from every donor. PCR was performed a second time for about 6 to 12 cycles using a sample-barcoded 5' primer and a J-beta primer mix. Every sample gave at least 2.5 million paired-end reads containing CDR3. One entry per CDR3 protein, called by TCRdb with MiXCR from the 5' RACE reads. The table lists 590,000 or so distinct CDR3 sequences, approximately 30% of them singletons. The source is a woman aged 80 or older in good health. The chain couples TRBV7-3 to TRBJ2-1; the D gene is possibly TRBD2 (5 bases). The material sequenced was blood. The CDR3 bases are TGTGCCAGCAGCCTCCCCGGACGAGGGAAGCAGTTCTTC. Its protein is CASSLPGRGKQFF.